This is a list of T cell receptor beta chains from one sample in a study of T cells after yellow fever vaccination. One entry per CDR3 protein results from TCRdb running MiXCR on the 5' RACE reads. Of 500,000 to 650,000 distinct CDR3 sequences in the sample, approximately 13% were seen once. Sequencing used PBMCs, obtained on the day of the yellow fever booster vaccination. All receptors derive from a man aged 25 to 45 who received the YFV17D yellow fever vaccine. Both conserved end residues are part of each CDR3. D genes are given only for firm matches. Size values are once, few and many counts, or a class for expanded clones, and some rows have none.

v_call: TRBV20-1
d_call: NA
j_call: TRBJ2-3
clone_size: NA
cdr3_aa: CSARDTGSTDTQYF
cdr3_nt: TGCAGTGCTAGAGATACCGGGTCCACAGATACGCAGTATTTT

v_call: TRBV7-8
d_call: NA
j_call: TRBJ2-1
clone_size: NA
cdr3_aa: CASSPLGRDKRFF
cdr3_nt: TGTGCCAGCAGCCCGCTGGGACGGGATAAGCGGTTCTTC

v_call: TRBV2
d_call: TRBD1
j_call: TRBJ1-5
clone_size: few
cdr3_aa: CASSAQGGTSMQPQHF
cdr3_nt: TGTGCCAGCAGTGCCCAGGGGGGGACGTCGATGCAGCCCCAGCATTTT

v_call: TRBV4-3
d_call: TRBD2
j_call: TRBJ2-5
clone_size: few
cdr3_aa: CASSPTSATAQETQYF
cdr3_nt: TGCGCCAGCAGCCCTACTAGCGCGACCGCACAAGAGACCCAGTACTTC

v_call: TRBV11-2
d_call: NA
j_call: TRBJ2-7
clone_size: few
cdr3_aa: CASSNAPGGATEQYF
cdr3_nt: TGTGCCAGCAGCAACGCCCCAGGGGGGGCGACCGAGCAGTACTTC

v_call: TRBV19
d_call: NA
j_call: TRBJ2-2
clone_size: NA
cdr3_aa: CASSPGGYTGELFF
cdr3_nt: TGTGCCAGTAGCCCAGGGGGGTACACCGGGGAGCTGTTTTTT

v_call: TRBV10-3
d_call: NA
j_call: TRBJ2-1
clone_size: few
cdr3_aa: CAIRGGDPYNEQFF
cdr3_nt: TGTGCCATCAGGGGGGGAGACCCCTACAATGAGCAGTTCTTC

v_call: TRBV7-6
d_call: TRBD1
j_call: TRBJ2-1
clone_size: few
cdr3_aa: CASSLAGTGVNNEQFF
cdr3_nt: TGTGCCAGCAGCTTAGCGGGGACAGGGGTTAACAATGAGCAGTTCTTC

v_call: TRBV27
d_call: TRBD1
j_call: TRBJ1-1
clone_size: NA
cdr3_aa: CASSRRQGGTEAFF
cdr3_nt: TGTGCCAGCAGTCGCCGACAGGGTGGCACTGAAGCTTTCTTT

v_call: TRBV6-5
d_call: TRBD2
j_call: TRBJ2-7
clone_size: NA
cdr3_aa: CASSYPGLAGGEQYF
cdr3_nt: TGTGCCAGCAGCTATCCGGGACTAGCGGGTGGGGAGCAGTACTTC

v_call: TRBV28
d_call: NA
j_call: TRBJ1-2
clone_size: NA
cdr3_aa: CASSFLSGYTF
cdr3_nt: TGTGCCAGCTCCTTTTTGAGTGGCTACACCTTC

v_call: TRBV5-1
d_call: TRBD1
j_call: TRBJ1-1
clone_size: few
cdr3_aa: CASSFSDREAFF
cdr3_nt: TGCGCCAGCAGTTTTTCGGACAGGGAAGCTTTCTTT

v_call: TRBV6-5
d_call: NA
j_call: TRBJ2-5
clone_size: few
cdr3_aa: CASSYQLTTPQETQYF
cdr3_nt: TGTGCCAGCAGTTACCAACTTACTACGCCCCAAGAGACCCAGTACTTC

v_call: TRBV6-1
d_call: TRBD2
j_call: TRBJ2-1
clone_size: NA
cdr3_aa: CASSIAGGGYNEQFF
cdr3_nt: TGTGCCAGCAGTATAGCGGGAGGTGGGTACAATGAGCAGTTCTTC

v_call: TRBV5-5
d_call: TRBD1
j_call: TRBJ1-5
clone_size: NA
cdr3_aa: CASSPDRGVGNQPQHF
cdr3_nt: TGTGCCAGCAGCCCTGACAGGGGAGTGGGCAATCAGCCCCAGCATTTT

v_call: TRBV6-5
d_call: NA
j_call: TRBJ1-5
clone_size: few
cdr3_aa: CASSYGGPDADQPQHF
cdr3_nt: TGTGCCAGCAGTTACGGGGGGCCCGATGCCGATCAGCCCCAGCATTTT

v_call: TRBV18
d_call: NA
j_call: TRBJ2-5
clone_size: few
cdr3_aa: CASSPLAPIDQETQYF
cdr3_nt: TGTGCCAGCTCACCCCTAGCGCCCATAGACCAAGAGACCCAGTACTTC

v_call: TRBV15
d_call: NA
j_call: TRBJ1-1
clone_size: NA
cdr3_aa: CATSREGRLNTEAFF
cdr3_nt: TGTGCCACCAGCAGAGAGGGGCGGCTGAACACTGAAGCTTTCTTT

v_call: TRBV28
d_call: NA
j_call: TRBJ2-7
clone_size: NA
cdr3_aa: CATLDYEQYF
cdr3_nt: TGTGCCACCTTAGATTACGAGCAGTACTTC

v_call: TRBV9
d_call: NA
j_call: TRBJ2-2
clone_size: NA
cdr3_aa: CASNPGVADTGELFF
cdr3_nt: TGTGCCTCCAACCCGGGGGTAGCAGACACCGGGGAGCTGTTTTTT

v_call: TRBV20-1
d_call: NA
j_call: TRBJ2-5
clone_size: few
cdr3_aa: CSAVAHKGLKTQYF
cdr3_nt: TGCAGTGCAGTGGCCCATAAGGGCCTTAAGACCCAGTACTTC

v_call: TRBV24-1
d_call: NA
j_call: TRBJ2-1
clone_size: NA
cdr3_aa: CATRQGSYNEQFF
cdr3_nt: TGTGCCACCAGGCAGGGCTCCTACAATGAGCAGTTCTTC

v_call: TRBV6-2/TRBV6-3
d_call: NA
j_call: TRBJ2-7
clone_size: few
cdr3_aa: CASRQDPTPYEQYF
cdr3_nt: TGTGCCAGCAGACAGGACCCTACCCCCTACGAGCAGTACTTC

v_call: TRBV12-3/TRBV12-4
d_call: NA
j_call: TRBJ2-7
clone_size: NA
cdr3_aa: CASSHGSMYEQYF
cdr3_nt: TGTGCCAGCAGTCACGGGAGTATGTACGAGCAGTACTTC

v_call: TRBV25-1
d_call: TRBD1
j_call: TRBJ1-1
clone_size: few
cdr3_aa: CASIWEAGGDEAFF
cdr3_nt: TGTGCCAGCATTTGGGAGGCAGGGGGGGATGAAGCTTTCTTT

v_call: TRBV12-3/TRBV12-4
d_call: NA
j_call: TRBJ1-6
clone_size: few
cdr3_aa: CASSLDVGGRSPLHF
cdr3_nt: TGTGCCAGCAGTTTAGATGTGGGGGGGCGTTCACCCCTCCACTTT

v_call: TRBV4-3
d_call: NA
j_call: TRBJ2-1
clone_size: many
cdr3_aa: CASSQSDTRPYNEQFF
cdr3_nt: TGCGCCAGCAGCCAATCCGACACGCGACCCTACAATGAGCAGTTCTTC

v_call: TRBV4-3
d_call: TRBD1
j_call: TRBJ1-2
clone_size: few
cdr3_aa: CASSQVGQGNYGYTF
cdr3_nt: TGCGCCAGCAGCCAAGTTGGACAGGGTAACTATGGCTACACCTTC

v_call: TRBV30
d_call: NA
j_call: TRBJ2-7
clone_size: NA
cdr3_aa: CAWRGPGEQYF
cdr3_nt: TGTGCCTGGAGGGGGCCGGGAGAGCAGTACTTC

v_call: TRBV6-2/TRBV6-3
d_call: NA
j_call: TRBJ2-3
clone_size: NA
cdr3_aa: CASRKEGLLTDTQYF
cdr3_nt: TGTGCCAGCAGGAAGGAGGGGCTACTCACAGATACGCAGTATTTT

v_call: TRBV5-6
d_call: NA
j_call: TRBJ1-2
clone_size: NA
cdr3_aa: CASSLESAFYGYTF
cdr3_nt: TGTGCCAGCAGCTTGGAAAGTGCGTTCTATGGCTACACCTTC

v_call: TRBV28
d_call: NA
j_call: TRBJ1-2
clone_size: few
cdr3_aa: CASSSQLDYGYTF
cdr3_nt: TGTGCCAGCAGTTCACAACTTGACTATGGCTACACCTTC

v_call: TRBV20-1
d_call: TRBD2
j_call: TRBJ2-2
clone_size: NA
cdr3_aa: CSARDHLAGVIGELFF
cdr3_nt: TGCAGTGCTAGAGATCATCTAGCGGGAGTAATCGGGGAGCTGTTTTTT

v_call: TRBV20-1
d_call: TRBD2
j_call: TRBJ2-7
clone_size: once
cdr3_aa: CSAREWGLAGVYEQYF
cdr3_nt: TGCAGTGCTAGAGAGTGGGGACTAGCAGGAGTCTACGAGCAGTACTTC

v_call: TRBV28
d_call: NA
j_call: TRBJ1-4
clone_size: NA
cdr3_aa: CASSLKGLGKLFF
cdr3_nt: TGTGCCAGCAGTTTAAAGGGGCTTGGGAAACTGTTTTTT

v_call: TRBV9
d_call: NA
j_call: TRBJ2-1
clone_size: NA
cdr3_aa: CASSPGPIDSYNEQFF
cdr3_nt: TGTGCCAGCAGCCCAGGACCAATTGACTCCTACAATGAGCAGTTCTTC

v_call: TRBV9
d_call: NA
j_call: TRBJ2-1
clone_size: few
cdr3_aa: CASSVMGLTSYNEQFF
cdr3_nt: TGTGCCAGCAGCGTAATGGGGCTCACCTCCTACAATGAGCAGTTCTTC

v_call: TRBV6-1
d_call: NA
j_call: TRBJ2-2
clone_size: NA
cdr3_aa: CASSQRERGELFF
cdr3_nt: TGTGCCAGCAGTCAAAGGGAGCGCGGGGAGCTGTTTTTT

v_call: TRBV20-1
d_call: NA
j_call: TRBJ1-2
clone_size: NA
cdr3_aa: CSARTGSSSGYTF
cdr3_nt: TGCAGTGCTAGGACAGGTTCTTCATCGGGCTACACCTTC

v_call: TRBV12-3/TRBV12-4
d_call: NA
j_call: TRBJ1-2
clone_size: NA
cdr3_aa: CASSLTTENYGYTF
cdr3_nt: TGTGCCAGCAGTTTGACGACAGAAAACTATGGCTACACCTTC

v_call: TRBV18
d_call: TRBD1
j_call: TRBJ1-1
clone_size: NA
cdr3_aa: CASSSDRTHTEAFF
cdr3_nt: TGTGCCAGCTCATCGGACAGGACCCACACTGAAGCTTTCTTT

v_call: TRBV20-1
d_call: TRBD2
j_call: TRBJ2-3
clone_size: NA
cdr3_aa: CSASGSGRASDTQYF
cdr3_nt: TGCAGTGCTAGTGGCAGCGGGAGGGCCTCAGATACGCAGTATTTT

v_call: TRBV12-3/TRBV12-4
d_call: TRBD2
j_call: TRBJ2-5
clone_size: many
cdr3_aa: CASSPSAGGPGTQYF
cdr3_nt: TGTGCCAGCAGCCCCTCAGCGGGAGGGCCTGGGACCCAGTACTTC

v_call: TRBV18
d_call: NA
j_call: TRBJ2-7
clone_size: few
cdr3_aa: CASSPLVDTTLSEQYF
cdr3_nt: TGTGCCAGCTCACCTCTCGTGGACACCACCTTGTCCGAGCAGTACTTC

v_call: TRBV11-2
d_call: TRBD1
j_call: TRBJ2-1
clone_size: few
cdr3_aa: CASSLGDRFYEQFF
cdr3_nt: TGTGCCAGCAGCTTAGGGGACAGGTTCTATGAGCAGTTCTTC

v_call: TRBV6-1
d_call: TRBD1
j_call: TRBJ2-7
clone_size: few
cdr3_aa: CASARDRGTYEQYF
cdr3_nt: TGTGCCAGCGCCCGGGACAGGGGAACCTACGAGCAGTACTTC